The sequence of this TCR beta chain was determined in a study of shared clonotypes between healthy human individuals (TCRdb year 2020). Broadly, across the study: A few men and two women, aged 18 to 49 years, made up the cohort. Between about 0.94 and 8.9 billion PBMCs per donor were obtained by leukapheresis. Different laboratories and diverse techniques were used to prepare libraries and sequence TCR repertoires, to increase sequencing depth and limit assay-specific biases. Blood TCR repertoires of five healthy adults were deeply sequenced to estimate repertoire size and the extent of clonotype sharing between individuals. Per donor, three plates each were used for CD4 naive and CD4 memory, two for CD8 naive, and one for CD8 memory. Overall study results and their limits: Pairwise subsampling indicated that sequencing depth was expected to affect the degree of clonotype sharing among donors. Sampling was restricted to blood, and TCR repertoires in tissues likely differ from the TCR repertoires found in blood. Sharing across several donors was observed for around 4.8% of naive CD4, 3% to 3.5% of naive CD8, about 2.3% of memory CD4, and roughly 0.4% of memory CD8 clonotypes. The genetic and exposure-history diversity represented was limited by the small number of donors. Naive subsets generally had larger estimated clonotype richness than memory subsets. Even with the large sequencing depth, rarefaction of the sorted-subset datasets indicated that sequencing was incomplete. Higher generation probabilities were observed for clonotypes shared by all four sorted-subset donors than for non-shared clonotypes.

Via the germline V gene, CDR1 is SGHTA and CDR2 FQGNSA. Trimming removed 5 bases from V and 6 bases from J; the gene matches leave 10 bases unexplained. The CDR3 sequence holds 15 residues, the cysteine and phenylalanine included. The CDR3 DNA has 45 bases and is translated from base 1. Using the deep immunoSEQ assay, multiplex PCR amplified TCR CDR3 regions from genomic DNA. Genomic DNA extracted from each cell subset was distributed evenly over all wells of several immunoSEQ 96-well plates, and each plate served as one replicate. For sorted subsets, approximately 190 ng genomic DNA, equal to about 30,000 T cell genomes, was loaded into each replicate PCR. The purified libraries were quantified using a Qubit 3.0 fluorometer, sized with a Bioanalyzer 2100, and then quantified again using the KAPA Library Quantification kit. Every immunoSEQ 96-well plate was sequenced on a dedicated single-read 150-cycle Illumina NextSeq 550 flow cell. The source study handled its data this way. Because the immunoSEQ output held only junctional sequences and lacked quality scores, the filtering could not match the filtering applied to full-length reads. To assign V/J genes and CDR3, sequences were annotated using PyIR, a Python wrapper for IgBLAST v1.9, with IMGT germline references. Reads were filtered out if the reads had weak V/J assignments (E-value above 1e-6), no CDR3, stop codons, out-of-frame junctions, or ambiguous translated residues. V3J clonotypes were defined as sequences sharing an identical inferred V gene, J gene, and CDR3 amino acid sequence. Percentage overlap between repertoires was computed as shared unique clonotypes divided by the size of the smaller repertoire. Richness of each repertoire was evaluated using RTK rarefaction, the Chao1 estimator, and Recon v2.1 estimates of unobserved clonotypes. Generation probabilities for all TCRbeta clonotypes obtained by the gDNA method from four donors were computed using OLGA. TCRdb provides this immuneACCESS table in a form limited to in-frame rearrangements. Some clones are lacking; in checked studies, under half of them reflect an unresolved V gene, and why the rest are absent is not known. D and trimming were read from the DNA, whereas the V and J calls and clone size are those reported in that table. The sample records more than 500,000 clones, around 96% of which are singletons. The biggest ten clones account for approximately 0.11% of the sample.

CD8 naive samples were obtained by positive selection for CCR7 among CD45RO-negative cells, yielding a CD45RA+CCR7+ population from which TemRA cells were excluded. Donors were healthy HIV-negative adults with no recently reported acute infections or vaccinations. Every donor was a Caucasian adult living in Nashville, Tennessee, USA. Blood was obtained by leukapheresis, after which PBMCs were separated by Ficoll-Histopaque density gradient centrifugation and cryopreserved in liquid nitrogen vapor phase. Analytical flow cytometry was used to check the purity and quantity of every magnetically sorted T cell population. Genomic DNA was isolated from each sorted fraction and quantified by UV absorbance on a Nanodrop 2000c. Details on this clone: Its target antigen remains unknown. Within one base of it there is no much larger clone, and no base qualities were kept.

The specimen was naive CD8+ T cells sorted from blood. The cell subset or site label, read with the paper, signifies: CD45RA+CCR7+. The source is a woman in her thirties in good health. This sequence uses TRBV7-2 and TRBJ2-7, and 10 junction bases match TRBD2. The nucleotide sequence reads as follows: TGTGCCAGCAGCCGCCCTCTAGCGGGAGTTGTCGAGCAGTACTTC. The encoded protein is CASSRPLAGVVEQYF.